Included here is one TCR beta chain sequence, with context. This clone has only a few counts. The target of this receptor is not known. Base qualities are not provided; no much larger clone lies one nucleotide away. The sample belongs to a study of blood T cell repertoires in COVID-19 (dated by TCRdb to 2019 to 2021). In terms of the full investigation: Samples covering the acute and convalescent phases of COVID-19 were provided by collaborators in the United States, Italy and Spain. The prospective study material was composed of cDNA or gDNA derived from T cells, B-cell-depleted T cells, or PBMCs. Nearly every sample came with metadata listing a de-identified subject ID, COVID-19 status, age in years and sex. The dataset comprised deeply sampled blood TCRbeta repertoires from subjects exposed to, actively infected with, or recovered from COVID-19. Where available, HLA class I and class II types were taken from metadata supplied by the sample provider and were not determined by assay-based typing. The repertoires were made available in a free public database intended to serve as a resource for research on the immune response to SARS-CoV-2. Samples came from the ongoing ImmuneRACE study (first 160 participants) plus 1,254 subjects from 6 global collaborators.

Each collaborating institution followed its own protocols to collect whole blood in K2EDTA tubes. For TCRbeta analysis, collaborators shipped samples as frozen whole blood, isolated PBMCs, or DNA extracted from either of those sample types. What the study reported, not specific to this receptor: The amount of clinical and demographic metadata varied by source and participant and was provided uncurated.

TCRbeta CDR3 regions were amplified from genomic DNA by means of the immunoSEQ Assay, a bias-controlled multiplex PCR. In the source study's methods: Within the assay, amplification of reference gene primers was used to estimate how many nucleated cells each sample contained. To quantify the absolute abundance of each unique TCRbeta CDR3 rearrangement, sequence reads were collapsed and filtered. For each sample, productive Simpson clonality was calculated as the square root of Simpson's diversity index over productive rearrangements. Not all clones reach the TCRdb copy of this immuneACCESS table, which keeps in-frame sequences only. Checked studies attribute under half of the gap to unresolved V genes and leave the rest unexplained. The DNA gave D and trimming, while V, J and clone size come from that table. The sample table shows approximately 150,000 clones, and 87% are seen once. The biggest ten clones account for around 5% of the sample.

This TCR came from a human donor in a cohort sampled during active COVID-19. The specimen was peripheral blood.

CDR3 loop: CASSLDAGGETQYF. The DNA is as follows: TGTGCCAGCAGCTTGGATGCAGGGGGCGAGACCCAGTACTTC. In this chain, TRBV5-4 is recombined with TRBJ2-5, and 8 junction bases match TRBD1. CDR1 and CDR2 (SGHNT, YYREEE) derive from the germline V gene (reference sequence). V has 0 bases trimmed and J has 5 bases trimmed; junction bases matching no gene number 3. Its CDR3 holds 14 amino acids, cysteine through phenylalanine. The DNA shown is the 42-base CDR3, in frame from base 1.